The 14 T cell receptor beta chains below all came from one sample that was sequenced in a study of control samples from healthy donors and cancer patients. Generated by immunoSEQ multiplex PCR, the TCRdb table keeps only in-frame clones and is missing some. This sample has around 250,000 clones; over 70% occur once, and the top ten carry roughly 13%. The sequencing input was PBMCs. The receptor set was obtained from a woman aged 60-75 years with lung cancer.

V and J are TRBV28 and TRBJ1-1, with D maybe TRBD1 (5 bases). This CDR3 has 15 amino acids. V lost 1 base and J lost 10, with 19 bases in between. Germline V gives CDR1 MDHEN, CDR2 SYDVKM. CDR3 coding DNA: TGTGCCAGCAGTTTATCCAGCCCGGGGCTCATAGTAGCTTTCTTT. Amino acids: CASSLSSPGLIVAFF. The variable domain in full, with the rest retrieved from reference TRBV28 and TRBJ1-1, is DVKVTQSSRYLVKRTGEKVFLECVQDMDHENMFWYRQDPGLGLRLIYFSYDVKMKEKGDIPEGYSVSREKKERFSLILESASTNQTSMYLCASSLSSPGLIVAFFGQGTRLTVV.

The CDR3 spells CASSLVGARGTEAFF. The CDR3 nucleotides read TGTGCCAGCAGCTTGGTAGGGGCCCGGGGCACTGAAGCTTTCTTT. V is TRBV5-6 and J is TRBJ1-1; D perhaps matches TRBD1 (5 bases). The germline V gene encodes CDR1 SGHDT and CDR2 YYEEEE. V was cut by 0 bases and J by 4 bases, with 13 bases left in between. This CDR3 has 15 amino acids.

J is TRBJ1-2 and V is TRBV28; TRBD1 agrees at 7 bases. The CDR3 runs 14 residues. Trimming at V came to 8 bases and at J to 5 bases, leaving 11 bases not matched to a gene. Germline lookup yields CDR1 MDHEN and CDR2 SYDVKM. CDR3 in amino acids: CASGQLGGTYGYTF. DNA of the CDR3: TGTGCCAGCGGCCAACTAGGGGGCACATATGGCTACACCTTC.

This chain uses TRBV18 with TRBJ1-2; 8 nucleotides agree with TRBD1. Trimming cost V 6 bases and J 8 bases; bases outside gene matches: 11. There are 14 residues in the CDR3. Germline loops: CDR1 KGHSH, CDR2 LQKENI. Here the CDR3 DNA reads TGTGCCAGCTCGCTTAGGGGACAGGAGATCGGCTACACCTTC. The encoded protein is CASSLRGQEIGYTF.

This chain joins TRBV5-1 and TRBJ1-4; D is possibly TRBD1 (6 bases). Germline assignment: CDR1 SGHRS and CDR2 YFSETQ. Trimming stripped 4 bases from V and 6 bases from J, with 13 bases between. CDR3 length: 14 residues. The CDR3 nucleotides are TGCGCCAGCAGCCCAGCGACAGGAGATGAAAAACTGTTTTTT. Translation: CASSPATGDEKLFF.

This chain's CDR3 is CASSPRTGSGTEQYF. The CDR3 DNA reads TGTGCCAGCTCACCCCGAACGGGAAGCGGGACCGAGCAGTACTTC. This sequence joins TRBV18 and TRBJ2-7, with 7 bases that match TRBD2. The CDR3 has 15 amino acids. J gave up 6 bases and V 3 bases, and 11 bases lay outside the gene matches. Germline CDR1 KGHSH, CDR2 LQKENI.

The chain links TRBV2 to TRBJ1-2, with D hard to call. This CDR3 contains 14 residues. Trimming removed 3 bases at V and 0 bases at J, with 8 bases between. In germline, CDR1 is SNHLY, CDR2 FYNNEI. The CDR3 sequence: CASSDSSANYGYTF. CDR3 nucleotide sequence: TGTGCCAGCAGTGACAGTTCCGCTAACTATGGCTACACCTTC.

This chain connects TRBV5-1 to TRBJ2-7; D ambiguous. Trimming removed 0 bases at V and 1 base at J, with 14 bases between. This CDR3 has 16 amino acids. Germline loops: CDR1 SGHRS, CDR2 YFSETQ. The CDR3 DNA reads TGCGCCAGCAGCTTGGATCCGGGTGGCAGTTCCTACGAGCAGTACTTC. Its protein is CASSLDPGGSSYEQYF.

This chain links TRBV19 with TRBJ2-2; 9 positions agree with TRBD1. This CDR3 spans 18 amino acids. Looked up from germline, CDR1 is LNHDA and CDR2 is SQIVND (reference sequence). The V segment lost 7 bases and the J segment 6 bases; nucleotides outside the gene matches: 18. The CDR3 here is CASTSSPGTGIHSGELFF. As DNA, the CDR3 is TGTGCCAGTACCTCCTCTCCCGGGACAGGGATTCACTCCGGGGAGCTGTTTTTT.

The J gene is TRBJ2-3, the V gene TRBV19, with TRBD2 identical over 9 bases. Germline V gene lookup returns CDR1 LNHDA and CDR2 SQIVND (reference sequence). Germline trimming cut 5 bases from V and 4 bases from J; bases unmatched to any gene: 10. This CDR3 is built from 16 residues. The CDR3 protein is CASSARASGIADTQYF. CDR3 in DNA: TGTGCCAGTAGTGCCCGGGCTAGCGGGATTGCAGATACGCAGTATTTT. The full variable domain, its missing parts supplied by reference TRBV19 and TRBJ2-3, is DGGITQSPKYLFRKEGQNVTLSCEQNLNHDAMYWYRQDPGQGLRLIYYSQIVNDFQKGDIAEGYSVSREKKESFPLTVTSAQKNPTAFYLCASSARASGIADTQYFGPGTRLTVL.

The chain employs TRBV14 and TRBJ1-1; D not certain. In germline, CDR1 is SGHDN, CDR2 FVKESK. V dropped 4 bases and J dropped 10 bases, with 13 bases sitting between them. This CDR3 has 12 residues. CDR3 sequence reads: CASSLSRVGAFF. CDR3 nucleotides: TGTGCCAGCAGCCTTTCAAGAGTTGGAGCTTTCTTT.

The CDR3 DNA follows: TGCACCAGCAGCCAAGAAGCCGTGACTAGCGGGGGAGCCAAAAACATTCAGTACTTC. It is translated as CTSSQEAVTSGGAKNIQYF. This chain joins TRBV1 and TRBJ2-4; the D call of TRBD2 is as the table states it, not checked on the DNA. TRBV1 corresponds to a pseudogene. The CDR3 contains 19 residues.

The chain is built from TRBV9 and TRBJ2-2; TRBD1 matches at 10 bases. The ends lost 4 bases at V and 5 bases at J; junction bases unmatched: 2. This CDR3 spans 14 amino acids. Germline CDR1 and CDR2: SGDLS and YYNGEE. The CDR3 loop reads CASSSGQGTGELFF. DNA for the CDR3: TGTGCCAGCAGCTCGGGACAGGGGACCGGGGAGCTGTTTTTT. Drawing the rest from reference TRBV9 and TRBJ2-2, the complete variable domain is DSGVTQTPKHLITATGQRVTLRCSPRSGDLSVYWYQQSLDQGLQFLIQYYNGEERAKGNILERFSAQQFPDLHSELNLSSLELGDSALYFCASSSGQGTGELFFGEGSRLTVL.

In its sample, this clone was seen a few times. The rearrangement joins TRBV5-1 to TRBJ1-1, with D perhaps matching TRBD1 (6 bases). The CDR3 sequence is 16 residues long. Between the trimmed V and J ends, which lost 0 bases and 0 bases, there was a span of 12 bases. Germline V CDR1 and CDR2: SGHRS, YFSETQ. CDR3 in DNA: TGCGCCAGCAGCTTGGGGTCAGGGGCCATGAACACTGAAGCTTTCTTT. Its protein is CASSLGSGAMNTEAFF.